This T cell receptor (beta chain) was captured by sequencing in a study of early T cells in non-severe SARS-CoV-2 infection. TCRdb analysed the 5' RACE reads with MiXCR anew, one entry per CDR3 protein. The sample lists about 27,000 distinct CDR3 sequences, 5% to 6.5% seen once, with 3.5% to 4.5% in the top ten. The sequence was obtained from an adult who was a healthcare worker with PCR-confirmed SARS-CoV-2 infection or an uninfected control (not recorded which). The sample taken for sequencing was whole blood.

CDR3 region: CSAGPGQGARNTEAFF. The CDR3, as DNA: TGCAGTGCGGGGCCGGGACAGGGGGCGAGGAACACTGAAGCTTTCTTT. This rearrangement joins TRBV20-1 to TRBJ1-1, with 12 bases identical to TRBD1. The CDR3 extends over 16 amino acids. V shed 6 bases, J shed 1 base, and the junction held 9 bases outside the gene matches. Per germline, CDR1 DFQATT and CDR2 SNEGSKA (reference sequence).